The source of this T cell receptor beta chain is a study of shared clonotypes between healthy human individuals. Study-wide points: Compared with memory subsets, naive subsets generally had larger estimated richness. A reduction in generation probabilities was seen for non-shared clonotypes relative to those shared by all four donors.

CDR1 and CDR2 from the germline V gene are MDHEN and SYDVKM. Trimming took 6 bases from V and 1 from J, leaving 13 bases between them. The CDR3 spans 16 residues. The genomic DNA of each subset was split evenly across several immunoSEQ plates. TCRdb's table, derived via immunoSEQ multiplex PCR, lists solely in-frame clones and lacks some. The table shows fewer than 850,000 clones, with more than 70% occurring only once. As concerns this clone: Its antigen is undetermined.

Sequenced: memory CD4+ T cells sorted from blood. Stated subset: CD45RA-negative fraction. This clonotype was sampled from a young woman in good health. V gene TRBV28 combines with J gene TRBJ2-6; D may be TRBD1 or TRBD2 (5 bases each). The CDR3 nucleotides read TGTGCCAGCAGACCGGGGCTAGGGTCTGGGGCCAACGTCCTGACTTTC. It yields the protein CASRPGLGSGANVLTF.